These 23 T cell receptor beta chains came from one sample sequenced in a study of control samples from healthy donors and cancer patients. Here immunoSEQ multiplex PCR was the method, and the copy in TCRdb shows in-frame clones only, minus some. The top ten clones hold over 1.3% of a sample with tens of thousands of clones, approximately 95% of them seen once. Input material: blood. These receptors came from a woman between 25 and 40 years old in good health.

The rearrangement links TRBV6-6 to TRBJ2-7, with 10 bases that match TRBD2. The CDR3 sequence is 17 residues long. J lost 2 bases, V lost 5 bases, and 12 bases had no gene match. The germline V gene has CDR1 MNHNY and CDR2 SVGAGI (reference sequence). The CDR3 reads CASSLRTSGYATYEQYF. The CDR3 DNA is TGTGCCAGCAGTCTAAGGACTAGCGGATACGCAACCTACGAGCAGTACTTC.

The chain has TRBV6-2 or TRBV6-3 and TRBJ1-1; a weak D match, TRBD1 (5 bases). This CDR3 comprises 15 residues. With 0 bases removed from V and 3 bases from J, the gap between germline ends came to 11 bases. The V gene's germline CDR1 is MNHEY and CDR2 SVGEGT. CDR3 sequence reads: CASSYSGGTYTEAFF. CDR3 coding DNA: TGTGCCAGCAGTTACTCCGGAGGGACCTACACTGAAGCTTTCTTT.

The chain combines TRBV7-8 with TRBJ2-2; tentative D call: TRBD2 (6 bases). The CDR3 is 17 amino acids. Trimming took 5 bases from V and 2 from J, leaving 18 bases between them. Germline values: CDR1 SGHVS, CDR2 FQNEAQ. The chain's CDR3 is CASSPHPTRANTGELFF. The CDR3 DNA reads as TGTGCCAGCAGCCCACATCCGACTAGGGCTAACACCGGGGAGCTGTTTTTT.

The CDR3 nucleotides are TGTGCCAGCAGCTCCAGGGGACAACCCTACGAGCAGTACTTC. It yields the protein CASSSRGQPYEQYF. The chain has TRBV7-9 and TRBJ2-7; the D gene is possibly TRBD1 (6 bases). The germline gives CDR1 SEHNR, CDR2 FQNEAQ (reference sequence). The V and J ends lost 4 bases and 2 bases respectively, with 12 bases between them. The CDR3 length is 14 residues. The variable domain in full, completed from reference TRBV7-9 and TRBJ2-7, reads DTGVSQNPRHKITKRGQNVTFRCDPISEHNRLYWYRQTLGQGPEFLTYFQNEAQLEKSRLLSDRFSAERPKGSFSTLEIQRTEQGDSAMYLCASSSRGQPYEQYFGPGTRLTVT.

The chain employs TRBV11-2 and TRBJ2-5; a weak D match, TRBD2 (7 bases). Trimming cost V 1 base and J 4 bases, with 13 bases left between them. The CDR3 has 15 residues. Germline-derived CDR1 and CDR2 are SGHAT and FQNNGV. The CDR3 region has the DNA TGTGCCAGCAGCTTAGGGAGGGGGGGAGTAGAGACCCAGTACTTC. Protein sequence: CASSLGRGGVETQYF.

The chain has TRBV4-1 and TRBJ1-5; weak D call: TRBD1 (6 bases). Trimming removed 1 base at V and 0 bases at J, with 7 bases between. CDR3 length: 15 amino acids. Germline loops: CDR1 MGHRA, CDR2 YSYEKL. The CDR3 region is CASSQGTASNQPQHF. The CDR3 nucleotides read TGCGCCAGCAGCCAAGGGACAGCTAGCAATCAGCCCCAGCATTTT.

The chain combines TRBV19 with TRBJ2-1, with 7 bases identical to TRBD1. The CDR3 runs to 15 residues. V was pared by 5 bases and J by 3 bases, with 7 bases of the junction left unmatched. Germline V gives CDR1 LNHDA, CDR2 SQIVND (reference sequence). Here the CDR3 reads CASSDGTDYYNEQFF. The CDR3 coding sequence is TGTGCCAGTAGTGACGGGACAGATTACTACAATGAGCAGTTCTTC.

In this sample, this clone turned up once. The V gene is TRBV29-1, the J gene TRBJ2-7; no clear D. Trimming left V 2 bases short and J 0 bases short, with 11 bases between. Germline values: CDR1 SQVTM, CDR2 ANQGSEA. The CDR3 extends over 14 amino acids. In DNA, the CDR3 is TGCAGCGTTGAAAAGGGCGGAAGCTCCTACGAGCAGTACTTC. Translation: CSVEKGGSSYEQYF.

The chain combines TRBV28 with TRBJ1-6; 7 bases match TRBD1. V was pared by 5 bases and J by 5 bases, with 6 bases of the junction left unmatched. This CDR3 comprises 15 residues. Germline lookup yields CDR1 MDHEN and CDR2 SYDVKM. This CDR3 is CASSLIDRDNSPLHF. CDR3 nucleotide sequence: TGTGCCAGCAGTCTAATCGACAGGGATAATTCACCCCTCCACTTT.

The chain is built from TRBV5-1 and TRBJ1-1, with TRBD1 matching 7 bases. The V and J ends lost 4 bases and 5 bases, in that order; junction bases with no gene match: 11. CDR1 is SGHRS and CDR2 is YFSETQ in the germline V gene. The CDR3 sequence is 15 residues long. DNA for the CDR3: TGCGCCAGCAGCCTCAGACAGGGAGGAGGGACTGAAGCTTTCTTT. It codes for CASSLRQGGGTEAFF.

The chain joins TRBV24-1 to TRBJ2-1; maybe TRBD2 (6 bases). The CDR3 extends over 16 amino acids. V lost 1 base and J 2 bases, leaving 11 bases between the germline ends. Germline CDR1 reads KGHDR; CDR2 reads SFDVKD. CDR3 nucleotide sequence: TGTGCCACCAGTGATTTATACGGGGGAGCCTACAATGAGCAGTTCTTC. This translates into CATSDLYGGAYNEQFF.

The rearrangement links TRBV2 to TRBJ1-1; 8 bases are shared with TRBD1. CDR1 SNHLY and CDR2 FYNNEI come from the germline V gene. The CDR3 is made up of 15 amino acids. After removal of 8 bases from V and 0 bases from J, the junction contained 8 bases not matched to a gene. The CDR3 reads CASPLGQGMNTEAFF. The CDR3 region has the DNA TGTGCCAGCCCCCTAGGACAGGGAATGAACACTGAAGCTTTCTTT.

This rearrangement joins TRBV11-2 to TRBJ2-1, with 8 positions matching TRBD2. This CDR3 is built from 15 residues. V gave up 4 bases and J gave up 4 bases; unmatched junction bases: 6. Germline V CDR1 and CDR2: SGHAT, FQNNGV. CDR3 loop: CASSSLAGIYNEQFF. CDR3 bases: TGTGCCAGCAGCTCGTTAGCGGGGATATACAATGAGCAGTTCTTC.

The sample holds one count of this clone. In DNA, the CDR3 is TGTGCCAGCAGCTCGGGACTAGCGGGGGGAACAGATACGCAGTATTTT. It yields the protein CASSSGLAGGTDTQYF. V is TRBV7-2 and J is TRBJ2-3; 15 bases match TRBD2. CDR1 is SGHTA and CDR2 is FQGNSA in the germline V gene. This CDR3 region has 16 residues. V shed 4 bases, J shed 3 bases, and the junction held 2 bases outside the gene matches. Supplemented by reference TRBV7-2 and TRBJ2-3, the full variable domain reads GAGVSQSPSNKVTEKGKDVELRCDPISGHTALYWYRQSLGQGLEFLIYFQGNSAPDKSGLPSDRFSAERTGGSVSTLTIQRTQQEDSAVYLCASSSGLAGGTDTQYFGPGTRLTVL.

This clone was picked up one time. This chain joins TRBV27 and TRBJ1-3; tentatively, D is TRBD1 (5 bases). Trimming pared 1 base from V and 1 base from J, leaving 8 bases between. Germline assignment: CDR1 MNHEY and CDR2 SMNVEV (reference sequence). This CDR3 has 15 residues. The CDR3 here is CASSLYSGSGNTIYF. CDR3 nucleotides: TGTGCCAGCAGTTTATATTCAGGGTCTGGAAACACCATATATTTT.

The V call is TRBV28, the J call TRBJ1-1, with D hard to call. CDR3 length equals 13 residues. Trimming left V 6 bases short and J 0 bases short, with 8 bases between. Germline V CDR1 and CDR2: MDHEN, SYDVKM. This CDR3 is CASRSPLNTEAFF. CDR3 nucleotides: TGTGCCAGCAGATCTCCCCTGAACACTGAAGCTTTCTTT.

The chain is built from TRBV29-1 and TRBJ2-1; 7 bases align to TRBD2. J lost 4 bases, V lost 7 bases, and 10 bases had no gene match. Per germline, CDR1 SQVTM and CDR2 ANQGSEA. This CDR3 spans 14 amino acids. In DNA, the CDR3 is TGCAGCGCTGGGAGCGGGGCTCCGTACAATGAGCAGTTCTTC. Its protein product is CSAGSGAPYNEQFF.

V is TRBV6-1 and J is TRBJ2-1; the match to TRBD2 covers 9 bases. The V segment lost 0 bases and the J segment 3 bases; nucleotides outside the gene matches: 3. Germline assignment: CDR1 MNHNS and CDR2 SASEGT. The CDR3 runs to 16 residues. Here the CDR3 DNA reads TGTGCCAGCAGTGAAGCTAGCGGGGGATACTACAATGAGCAGTTCTTC. It encodes CASSEASGGYYNEQFF.

V and J are TRBV19 and TRBJ2-7; D is possibly TRBD1 (5 bases). The CDR3 length is 14 residues. CDR1 LNHDA and CDR2 SQIVND come from the germline V gene (reference sequence). V lost 10 bases and J 0 bases, leaving 16 bases between the germline ends. For the CDR3, the DNA is TGTGCCAACCCAGACAGAGCTCACTCCTACGAGCAGTACTTC. Protein sequence: CANPDRAHSYEQYF.

The chain uses TRBV6-5 and TRBJ1-4, with TRBD1 matching over 8 bases. Trimming took 6 bases from V and 11 from J; bases not matched to a gene: 14. CDR3 length equals 15 residues. CDR1 and CDR2 from the germline V gene are MNHEY and SVGAGI. The CDR3 loop is CASRKTGDVSGKLFF. As DNA, the CDR3 is TGTGCCAGCAGAAAGACAGGGGATGTGTCGGGGAAACTGTTTTTT.

This sequence joins TRBV6-4 and TRBJ2-2; D remains unclear. The V and J ends lost 3 bases and 7 bases respectively, with 12 bases between them. Per germline, CDR1 MRHNA and CDR2 SNTAGT. This CDR3 has 14 amino acids. CDR3 loop: CASSEGSDLGELFF. CDR3 nucleotides: TGTGCCAGCAGTGAAGGGTCCGACCTCGGGGAGCTGTTTTTT.

The chain recombines TRBV19 with TRBJ1-5; 10 bases are a match to TRBD1. The CDR3 consists of 14 residues. CDR1 is LNHDA, CDR2 SQIVND, per germline (reference sequence). J gave up 5 bases and V 4 bases, and 2 bases lay outside the gene matches. For the CDR3, the DNA is TGTGCCAGTAGTAGGGACAGGGGCTATCAGCCCCAGCATTTT. Its protein product is CASSRDRGYQPQHF. Variable domain in full (rest from reference TRBV19 and TRBJ1-5): DGGITQSPKYLFRKEGQNVTLSCEQNLNHDAMYWYRQDPGQGLRLIYYSQIVNDFQKGDIAEGYSVSREKKESFPLTVTSAQKNPTAFYLCASSRDRGYQPQHFGDGTRLSIL.

The sample holds one count of this clone. The rearrangement joins TRBV5-1 to TRBJ2-1, with D possibly being TRBD2 (7 bases). From germline, CDR1 is SGHRS and CDR2 YFSETQ. V lost 2 bases to trimming and J lost 3 bases, with 15 bases between them. The CDR3 is made up of 16 amino acids. The CDR3 loop is CASSLIGGDIYNEQFF. The CDR3 nucleotides are TGCGCCAGCAGCTTAATTGGGGGGGACATCTACAATGAGCAGTTCTTC.